This T cell receptor (beta chain) was documented in a study of blood T cell repertoires in COVID-19. V was clipped by 5 bases and J by 5 bases; unmatched bases: 9. Germline V gives CDR1 MNHEY, CDR2 SVGEGT. The CDR3 has 15 residues. TCRdb keeps only in-frame clones here, not all; method: immunoSEQ multiplex PCR. The data contain 200,000 or so clones, about 88% of them singletons. The chain recombines TRBV6-2 or TRBV6-3 with TRBJ1-2, with TRBD1 identical over 9 bases. The receptor was isolated from a woman younger than 45 who had recovered from COVID-19. Sequenced: PBMCs or T cells enriched from blood (not recorded which). CDR3 coding DNA: TGTGCCAGCAGTCTCCGGGACAGGGATAAGTATGGCTACACCTTC. It translates to CASSLRDRDKYGYTF.